The clone carrying this TCR beta chain was detected many times. The CDR3 is 15 amino acids. Germline assignment: CDR1 PRHDT and CDR2 FYEKMQ (reference sequence). The V gene lost 0 bases and the J gene lost 0 bases, with 9 bases spanning the gap. The TCR library protocol attached unique molecular identifiers to the individual cDNA molecules. Each CDR3 protein gets one entry after TCRdb re-called the 5' RACE reads with MiXCR. The profile shows more than 25,000 distinct CDR3 sequences, less than 6% of them singletons. The data were obtained in a study of early T cells in non-severe SARS-CoV-2 infection. The genes are TRBV13 and TRBJ2-7; D call uncertain. The source is an adult who was a healthcare worker with PCR-confirmed SARS-CoV-2 infection or an uninfected control (not recorded which). Sequenced material: whole blood, taken at baseline. This chain's CDR3 is CASSLGAQVSYEQYF. The DNA of the CDR3 is TGTGCCAGCAGCTTAGGTGCGCAGGTCTCCTACGAGCAGTACTTC.